This paragraph reports one T cell receptor (beta chain). What it binds is unknown. From germline, CDR1 is SGHRS and CDR2 YFSETQ. The V gene end was trimmed by 4 bases and the J gene end by 5 bases; junction bases not matched to a gene: 3. The CDR3 runs to 13 residues. Investigators reverse transcribed all isolated RNA, so they sequenced expressed TCRB transcripts. Profiling relied on immunoSEQ multiplex PCR, and the TCRdb table lists in-frame clones only, not all of them. Seen here are some 150,000 clones, roughly 53% observed once, and the top ten hold around 0.42%. Each donor gave one heparinised blood draw averaging around 0.12 L. These data are taken from a study of beta chain features in type 1 diabetes. Overall study context: All samples yielded 107,917,701 examined sorted cells. The study's findings and limits: The question of HLA type influencing TCRB rearrangement was one that remained unresolved here. TCRB CDR3s were moderately but significantly shorter in Type 1 diabetes patients in all four CD4+ subsets.

The sequenced sample was Tregs from blood. The rearrangement uses TRBV5-1 and TRBJ1-1, with TRBD1 identical over 9 bases. This TCR derives from a young man in good health. The CDR3 region has the DNA TGCGCCAGCAGCCAGGACAGGGGTACTGAAGCTTTCTTT. It yields the protein CASSQDRGTEAFF.